This is a list of T cell receptor beta chains from one sample in a study of blood T cell repertoires in COVID-19. TCRdb keeps only in-frame clones here, not all; method: immunoSEQ multiplex PCR. The repertoire holds 200,000 or so clones, with roughly 88% as singletons. The sequenced sample was peripheral blood. These receptors were taken from a man over 45 with COVID-19, enrolled during active disease. Both conserved end residues are part of each CDR3. Fields, in order: CDR3 DNA, CDR3 protein, J gene, D gene, V gene, clone size. The D gene is left open where the match is weak. Expanded clones get a size class; other rows say once, few or many, or leave the size out.

cdr3_nt: TGTGCCAGCAGCGTAGCTACGTCAGCGGGAGGCCAAGAGACCCAGTACTTC; cdr3_aa: CASSVATSAGGQETQYF; j_call: TRBJ2-5; d_call: TRBD2; v_call: TRBV9; clone_size: -
cdr3_nt: TGTGCCAGCAGTCCCTGGACAGGGGAGGTTGGCTACACCTTC; cdr3_aa: CASSPWTGEVGYTF; j_call: TRBJ1-2; d_call: TRBD1; v_call: TRBV27; clone_size: -
cdr3_nt: TGTGCCAGCAGCGCTGACGGAGTTTATGGCTACACCTTC; cdr3_aa: CASSADGVYGYTF; j_call: TRBJ1-2; d_call: -; v_call: TRBV7-8; clone_size: -
cdr3_nt: TGTGCCAGTAGTCTAAGCCTTTTGGGACAGGGGATCGATGAGCAGTTCTTC; cdr3_aa: CASSLSLLGQGIDEQFF; j_call: TRBJ2-1; d_call: TRBD1; v_call: TRBV19; clone_size: once
cdr3_nt: TGTGCCAGCAGAACAGGGGGCACTGGGGCCAACGTCCTGACTTTC; cdr3_aa: CASRTGGTGANVLTF; j_call: TRBJ2-6; d_call: TRBD1; v_call: TRBV28; clone_size: once
cdr3_nt: TGCGCCAGCAGCCAAAAGCGGGGCCCCTGGCAGGATGAGCAGTTCTTC; cdr3_aa: CASSQKRGPWQDEQFF; j_call: TRBJ2-1; d_call: TRBD2; v_call: TRBV4-3; clone_size: -
cdr3_nt: TGTGCCAGCAGGACAGGAGGTCGGAACACTGAAGCTTTCTTT; cdr3_aa: CASRTGGRNTEAFF; j_call: TRBJ1-1; d_call: -; v_call: TRBV2; clone_size: -
cdr3_nt: TGTGCCAGCAGCTCAAACCCCGGACAGGGGTTAGGAAACACCATATATTTT; cdr3_aa: CASSSNPGQGLGNTIYF; j_call: TRBJ1-3; d_call: TRBD1; v_call: TRBV7-6; clone_size: -
cdr3_nt: TGTGCCAGCAGTGAGATGGCCAGGCCAAACACTGAAGCTTTCTTT; cdr3_aa: CASSEMARPNTEAFF; j_call: TRBJ1-1; d_call: -; v_call: TRBV25-1; clone_size: -
cdr3_nt: TGCGCCAGCAGCTTGGGTCAGGGTATGGGGGAAAAACTGTTTTTT; cdr3_aa: CASSLGQGMGEKLFF; j_call: TRBJ1-4; d_call: -; v_call: TRBV5-1; clone_size: -
cdr3_nt: TGTGCCAGCAGCGGACAGGGTGCTGGCTACGAGCAGTACTTC; cdr3_aa: CASSGQGAGYEQYF; j_call: TRBJ2-7; d_call: TRBD1; v_call: TRBV11-2; clone_size: -
cdr3_nt: TGCGCCAGCAGCGTCGCCCAGGGGGACTATGGCTACACCTTC; cdr3_aa: CASSVAQGDYGYTF; j_call: TRBJ1-2; d_call: TRBD1; v_call: TRBV4-1; clone_size: few
cdr3_nt: TGTGCCAGCAGTTACTCGACGGGCGGGAGGGGCTACGAGCAGTACTTC; cdr3_aa: CASSYSTGGRGYEQYF; j_call: TRBJ2-7; d_call: TRBD2; v_call: TRBV6-5; clone_size: -
cdr3_nt: TGTGCCAGCAGTCTCCAGGGGTCTAACGAGCAGTACTTC; cdr3_aa: CASSLQGSNEQYF; j_call: TRBJ2-7; d_call: -; v_call: TRBV12-3/TRBV12-4; clone_size: -
cdr3_nt: TGTGCCAGCAGCGTAGCTCCGCTAGCGGGAGCAGATACGCAGTATTTT; cdr3_aa: CASSVAPLAGADTQYF; j_call: TRBJ2-3; d_call: TRBD2; v_call: TRBV9; clone_size: -
cdr3_nt: TGTGCCAGCAGCTTAGGGACTAGCGGGAGAGATGCTGATACGCAGTATTTT; cdr3_aa: CASSLGTSGRDADTQYF; j_call: TRBJ2-3; d_call: TRBD2; v_call: TRBV11-2; clone_size: once
cdr3_nt: TGTGCCAGCAGCCTGACAGCTAACTATGGCTACACCTTC; cdr3_aa: CASSLTANYGYTF; j_call: TRBJ1-2; d_call: -; v_call: TRBV6-6; clone_size: -
cdr3_nt: TGTGCCAGTAGGGGTAGCGGTGGACCCTCCAATGAGCAGTTCTTC; cdr3_aa: CASRGSGGPSNEQFF; j_call: TRBJ2-1; d_call: -; v_call: TRBV19; clone_size: -
cdr3_nt: TGTGCCAGCAGCTTAGGTCCCCAGGGTGGCGCTAACTATGGCTACACCTTC; cdr3_aa: CASSLGPQGGANYGYTF; j_call: TRBJ1-2; d_call: -; v_call: TRBV7-2; clone_size: -
cdr3_nt: TGTGCCAGCACCCTTCAGGGTAGGACTGAAGCTTTCTTT; cdr3_aa: CASTLQGRTEAFF; j_call: TRBJ1-1; d_call: -; v_call: TRBV6-5; clone_size: -
cdr3_nt: TGTGCCAGCAGCCAAGTAGTCCGGGGTCCTGGGACCCAGTACTTC; cdr3_aa: CASSQVVRGPGTQYF; j_call: TRBJ2-5; d_call: -; v_call: TRBV3-1/TRBV3-2; clone_size: -
cdr3_nt: TGTGCCAGCAGGGGGACTAGCGGGAGTGCCTACGAGCAGTACTTC; cdr3_aa: CASRGTSGSAYEQYF; j_call: TRBJ2-7; d_call: TRBD2; v_call: TRBV2; clone_size: -
cdr3_nt: TGTGCCAGTAGAAAGACTAGCGGGAGTGCAGATACGCAGTATTTT; cdr3_aa: CASRKTSGSADTQYF; j_call: TRBJ2-3; d_call: TRBD2; v_call: TRBV19; clone_size: -
cdr3_nt: TGCGCCAGCAGCCCGGTCGGACAGGGGGACAATGAGCAGTTCTTC; cdr3_aa: CASSPVGQGDNEQFF; j_call: TRBJ2-1; d_call: TRBD1; v_call: TRBV5-1; clone_size: -
cdr3_nt: TGCGCCAGCAGCCCCTGGACAGGGGATGGGGAGACCCAGTACTTC; cdr3_aa: CASSPWTGDGETQYF; j_call: TRBJ2-5; d_call: TRBD1; v_call: TRBV4-1; clone_size: few
cdr3_nt: TGTGCCAGCAGCCGGGGACTAGCGGGCAGGCCTTCCCGGGAGCAGTACTTC; cdr3_aa: CASSRGLAGRPSREQYF; j_call: TRBJ2-7; d_call: TRBD2; v_call: TRBV3-1/TRBV3-2; clone_size: -
cdr3_nt: TGTGCCAGCAGCTTTCTGGGCAGAGGGAATGAAAAACTGTTTTTT; cdr3_aa: CASSFLGRGNEKLFF; j_call: TRBJ1-4; d_call: -; v_call: TRBV7-2; clone_size: -
cdr3_nt: TGTGCCTGGCACGGGCTAGCGGGGCGAAAACAAGAGACCCAGTACTTC; cdr3_aa: CAWHGLAGRKQETQYF; j_call: TRBJ2-5; d_call: TRBD2; v_call: TRBV30; clone_size: -
cdr3_nt: TGTGCCAGCAGACATACAGGGGGCGCGGTGTCCTACGAGCAGTACTTC; cdr3_aa: CASRHTGGAVSYEQYF; j_call: TRBJ2-7; d_call: TRBD1; v_call: TRBV7-2; clone_size: -
cdr3_nt: TGCGCCAGCAGCCAAGAAACCGGGACTAGCGGCTACAATGAGCAGTTCTTC; cdr3_aa: CASSQETGTSGYNEQFF; j_call: TRBJ2-1; d_call: TRBD2; v_call: TRBV4-1; clone_size: -
cdr3_nt: TGTGCCAGCAGCTTGGCAGGGGGCACCTACAATGAGCAGTTCTTC; cdr3_aa: CASSLAGGTYNEQFF; j_call: TRBJ2-1; d_call: TRBD1; v_call: TRBV5-8; clone_size: -
cdr3_nt: TGTGCCAGCAGCTTCCCCAGTGGGGGCACGTACGAGCAGTACTTC; cdr3_aa: CASSFPSGGTYEQYF; j_call: TRBJ2-7; d_call: -; v_call: TRBV7-9; clone_size: -
cdr3_nt: TGTGCCAGCAGCTTAACCCCGACAGGGTCCCCCAATGAGCAGTTCTTC; cdr3_aa: CASSLTPTGSPNEQFF; j_call: TRBJ2-1; d_call: TRBD1; v_call: TRBV7-3; clone_size: once
cdr3_nt: TGTGCCTGGAGTCATTACAGGGTAGGACCCGGGGAGCTGTTTTTT; cdr3_aa: CAWSHYRVGPGELFF; j_call: TRBJ2-2; d_call: -; v_call: TRBV30; clone_size: -
cdr3_nt: TGCGCCAGCAGCTTGGCCAATACAGGGGCGGGAGAGACCCAGTACTTC; cdr3_aa: CASSLANTGAGETQYF; j_call: TRBJ2-5; d_call: TRBD1; v_call: TRBV5-1; clone_size: -
cdr3_nt: TGTGCCAGCAGCGTCGCCTTGACCGGGACAGGGGCGTACAATGAGCAGTTCTTC; cdr3_aa: CASSVALTGTGAYNEQFF; j_call: TRBJ2-1; d_call: TRBD1; v_call: TRBV9; clone_size: -
cdr3_nt: TGTGCCAGCAGTCCCGGACAGGGTAATTCTGAAGCTTTCTTT; cdr3_aa: CASSPGQGNSEAFF; j_call: TRBJ1-1; d_call: TRBD1; v_call: TRBV2; clone_size: -
cdr3_nt: TGTGCCAGCAGCTTGCAGGGGCGCGGCTATGGCTACACCTTC; cdr3_aa: CASSLQGRGYGYTF; j_call: TRBJ1-2; d_call: -; v_call: TRBV5-6; clone_size: -
cdr3_nt: TGTGCCAGCAGTTATGGACAGGGTTACACCGGGGAGCTGTTTTTT; cdr3_aa: CASSYGQGYTGELFF; j_call: TRBJ2-2; d_call: TRBD1; v_call: TRBV6-5; clone_size: -
cdr3_nt: TGCGCCAGCAGGGCCGGGACAGAGAACACTGAAGCTTTCTTT; cdr3_aa: CASRAGTENTEAFF; j_call: TRBJ1-1; d_call: TRBD1; v_call: TRBV10-1; clone_size: -
cdr3_nt: TGTGCCAGCCGAGGGGGACGGGCAAACTATGGCTACACCTTC; cdr3_aa: CASRGGRANYGYTF; j_call: TRBJ1-2; d_call: -; v_call: TRBV6-5; clone_size: -
cdr3_nt: TGTGCCAGCAGCCAAGCCCGAGGGCGGTATAATTCACCCCTCCACTTT; cdr3_aa: CASSQARGRYNSPLHF; j_call: TRBJ1-6; d_call: -; v_call: TRBV14; clone_size: -
cdr3_nt: TGTGCCAGCAGTTATGGGACACAAGAGACCCAGTACTTC; cdr3_aa: CASSYGTQETQYF; j_call: TRBJ2-5; d_call: -; v_call: TRBV6-2/TRBV6-3; clone_size: -
cdr3_nt: TGTGCCAGCAGTTACGCGCCCCCGCTTCGGACAGCCTCTAACTATGGCTACACCTTC; cdr3_aa: CASSYAPPLRTASNYGYTF; j_call: TRBJ1-2; d_call: -; v_call: TRBV6-2/TRBV6-3; clone_size: -
cdr3_nt: TGTGCCAGCAGCTTAAGGACAGGGGTAAACATTCAGTACTTC; cdr3_aa: CASSLRTGVNIQYF; j_call: TRBJ2-4; d_call: TRBD1; v_call: TRBV11-2; clone_size: -
cdr3_nt: TGTGCCAGCAGCCCCCGGACAGGTAGCACAGATACGCAGTATTTT; cdr3_aa: CASSPRTGSTDTQYF; j_call: TRBJ2-3; d_call: TRBD1; v_call: TRBV27; clone_size: -
cdr3_nt: TGTGCCAGTAGTTATGGACAGGGGGCTGTGGGGGTAGCCAAAAACATTCAGTACTTC; cdr3_aa: CASSYGQGAVGVAKNIQYF; j_call: TRBJ2-4; d_call: TRBD1; v_call: TRBV19; clone_size: -
cdr3_nt: TGTGCCAGCAGCTTATTCGGGGAAACTAATGAAAAACTGTTTTTT; cdr3_aa: CASSLFGETNEKLFF; j_call: TRBJ1-4; d_call: -; v_call: TRBV7-9; clone_size: -
cdr3_nt: TGTGCCAGCAGCTCCATCGGGAGGAATTCACCCCTCCACTTT; cdr3_aa: CASSSIGRNSPLHF; j_call: TRBJ1-6; d_call: -; v_call: TRBV14; clone_size: -
cdr3_nt: TGTGCCAGCAGCGGCAGGGGGCTTGGCACAGATACGCAGTATTTT; cdr3_aa: CASSGRGLGTDTQYF; j_call: TRBJ2-3; d_call: TRBD1; v_call: TRBV28; clone_size: -
cdr3_nt: TGTGCCAGCAGCCAAGATTTGGACAGGGGGGTTACCGGGGAGCTGTTTTTT; cdr3_aa: CASSQDLDRGVTGELFF; j_call: TRBJ2-2; d_call: TRBD1; v_call: TRBV3-1/TRBV3-2; clone_size: -
cdr3_nt: TGTGCCAGCAGCCTTCTGCAGACAGCTGGAAACACCATATATTTT; cdr3_aa: CASSLLQTAGNTIYF; j_call: TRBJ1-3; d_call: -; v_call: TRBV3-1/TRBV3-2; clone_size: once
cdr3_nt: TGTGCCAGCAAGTTCGAGGGCCGCTCTAACTATGGCTACACCTTC; cdr3_aa: CASKFEGRSNYGYTF; j_call: TRBJ1-2; d_call: -; v_call: TRBV6-8; clone_size: -
cdr3_nt: TGTGCCAGCTCACAGATCCCGGGACTAGCGCGTAATCAAGAGACCCAGTACTTC; cdr3_aa: CASSQIPGLARNQETQYF; j_call: TRBJ2-5; d_call: TRBD2; v_call: TRBV18; clone_size: once
cdr3_nt: TGCGCCAGCAGCCAAGAGGACAGATTAAACTACGAGCAGTACTTC; cdr3_aa: CASSQEDRLNYEQYF; j_call: TRBJ2-7; d_call: -; v_call: TRBV4-3; clone_size: -
cdr3_nt: TGTGCCAGCAGCTTAGCCCCGGGACTAGTGGGTTTAGATACGCAGTATTTT; cdr3_aa: CASSLAPGLVGLDTQYF; j_call: TRBJ2-3; d_call: TRBD2; v_call: TRBV7-8; clone_size: -
cdr3_nt: TGTGCCAGCAGCTCGATAAGGGACAGCCGGGCTAATGGCTACACCTTC; cdr3_aa: CASSSIRDSRANGYTF; j_call: TRBJ1-2; d_call: TRBD1; v_call: TRBV7-2; clone_size: -